This T cell receptor (beta chain) was obtained from a study of T cell clonotyping in hematopoietic cell transplantation. Findings of the study overall: Recipient TCR diversity dropped after transplant; expanded clonotypes rose from day 30 to 180. Graft donor and pretransplant recipient Inverse Simpson Index values predicted broader posttransplant TCR diversity.

Details on this clone: Its target is not known.

The table came from immunoSEQ multiplex PCR; TCRdb's copy has only in-frame clones and leaves some out. Of over 10,000 clones in the sample, roughly 80% are singletons; the top ten hold 5.5% to 7.5%. Recipients were bled about 28 days pretransplant and at posttransplant days 30, 100, 180. V dropped 2 bases and J dropped 9 bases, with 17 bases sitting between them. The CDR3 consists of 15 residues. From germline, CDR1 is MNHNS and CDR2 SASEGT. The receptor comes from a female patient aged 40-50 years who had an allogeneic stem cell transplant from a related donor, so T cells may come from the graft donor. Some clones in this sample may be carry-over from other donors' samples. This rearrangement joins TRBV6-1 to TRBJ1-5; D remains ambiguous. The specimen comprised PBMCs, sampled 100 days after allogeneic stem cell transplant. The CDR3 DNA reads TGTGCCAGCAGTGAACTAGCGTCCACGGTGCGGCCCCAGCATTTT. This sequence encodes CASSELASTVRPQHF.